Listed here are 6 T cell receptor beta chains from one sample, sequenced in a study of cytomegalovirus exposure and HLA in healthy donors. The PCR employed 60 Vbeta primers together with 13 Jbeta primers. The protocol was immunoSEQ multiplex PCR, while the TCRdb copy is restricted to in-frame clones and leaves out a portion. The table lists more than 150,000 clones, 75% to 85% of them singletons. The sample consisted of PBMCs. These receptor sequences come from a man aged 18 to 29 in good health and CMV-seronegative.

This clone appeared once. The chain employs TRBV27 and TRBJ2-7, with unresolved D. V lost 6 bases to trimming and J lost 7 bases, with 16 bases between them. Germline CDR1 reads MNHEY; CDR2 reads SMNVEV (reference sequence). The CDR3 has 13 amino acids. CDR3 region: CASSPRVSGEQYF. CDR3 DNA sequence: TGTGCCAGCAGCCCTCGGGTTTCTGGGGAGCAGTACTTC.

This clone was observed a few times. V and J are TRBV7-8 and TRBJ2-1; 14 bases are shared with TRBD2. This CDR3 comprises 15 residues. Germline lookup yields CDR1 SGHVS and CDR2 FQNEAQ. The V gene end was trimmed by 1 base and the J gene end by 9 bases; junction bases not matched to a gene: 2. The CDR3 spells CASSLGLAGGIEQFF. The CDR3 DNA is TGTGCCAGCAGCTTAGGACTAGCGGGGGGGATTGAGCAGTTCTTC.

The rearrangement uses TRBV6-6 and TRBJ2-7; tentatively, D is TRBD1 (6 bases). The CDR3 is made up of 16 amino acids. The germline gives CDR1 MNHNY, CDR2 SVGAGI (reference sequence). V gave up 4 bases and J gave up 2 bases, with 18 bases separating them. The CDR3 DNA follows: TGTGCCAGCAGTTCCCCGGGCAGGGGTGTAACCTACGAGCAGTACTTC. This translates into CASSSPGRGVTYEQYF.

On this clone itself: The same CDR3 is also encoded by other DNA sequences in this sample. The chain has TRBV28 and TRBJ1-2, with 8 nucleotides matching TRBD1. CDR1 and CDR2 from the germline V gene are MDHEN and SYDVKM. Trimming took 3 bases from V and 4 from J; bases not matched to a gene: 1. The CDR3 spans 13 residues. The CDR3 region has the DNA TGTGCCAGCAGTTTGCAGGGGGCCTATGGCTACACCTTC. This codes for CASSLQGAYGYTF.

The V gene is TRBV21-1, the J gene TRBJ1-2; the table's D call of TRBD1 was not tested on the DNA. TRBV21-1 is shown as a pseudogene. The length of the CDR3 is 17 residues. CDR3 sequence reads: CASSKASNRGTFYGYTF. As DNA, the CDR3 is TGTGCCAGCAGCAAAGCGTCTAACAGGGGGACTTTCTATGGCTACACCTTC.

This clone was seen only once. The chain carries TRBV4-1 and TRBJ2-5; D is possibly TRBD1 (6 bases). Germline assignment: CDR1 MGHRA and CDR2 YSYEKL. There are 18 residues in the CDR3. Deletions cut 2 bases from V and 2 bases from J, with 21 bases between. The CDR3 is CASSQFPSPGAAQETQYF. CDR3 sequence (DNA): TGCGCCAGCAGCCAATTTCCATCCCCAGGGGCAGCACAAGAGACCCAGTACTTC.